This T cell receptor (beta chain) came from a study of resident and recirculating memory T cells in vitiligo. About the study: Epidermis came from shave biopsies of lesional and nonlesional sites, plus PBMCs.

Study conclusions and caveats: Clonality differed among vitiligo lesions, with no unique dominant clone.

Points on this clone: Antigen specificity is unknown.

CDR1 MDHEN and CDR2 SYDVKM come from the germline V gene. With 2 bases removed from V and 4 bases from J, the gap between germline ends came to 12 bases. The length of the CDR3 is 15 residues. The table came from immunoSEQ multiplex PCR; TCRdb's copy has only in-frame clones and leaves some out. There are fewer than 85,000 clones in the sample; around 90% occur only once, and about 5% lies in the top ten. V gene TRBV28 combines with J gene TRBJ2-1, with TRBD2 as a possible D gene (5 bases). What was sequenced was blood. This TCR was recovered from a male donor with vitiligo. CDR3 nucleotides: TGTGCCAGCAGTTTAAGGCTAGCCCTTTACAATGAGCAGTTCTTC. Amino acids: CASSLRLALYNEQFF.